The present entry profiles one T cell receptor beta chain with its context. No cognate antigen has been identified for it. Nothing much larger sits one base from this clone, and base qualities are not available. This entry is derived from a study of T cells in narcolepsy (dated 2018 in TCRdb). Notes on the research overall: Healthy control donors were enrolled in the study alongside patients who had narcolepsy type 1 or type 2 (NT1, NT2). To look for autoreactive T cells in narcolepsy patients that target self-antigens of hypocretin neurons (hypocretin, TRIB2), the study used TCR Vbeta sequencing to follow clonotypes in blood and CSF.

The paper's findings and limits, for the study overall: No sequences matching autoreactive T cell clones were contained in some blood memory CD4+ repertoires from patients and controls. Autoreactive clonotypes were reported to be detected serially in the blood of the same patients and of different patients, but not in the blood of healthy controls. In plots comparing CSF and blood CD4+ T cell clonotypes from the same patient, HCRT-specific and TRIB2-specific autoreactive clonotypes were highlighted. Numbers of sequenced blood memory CD4+ clonotypes were comparable, averaging about 40,000 in patients and under 35,000 in controls.

Preparation of the library involved the immunoSEQ multiplex PCR assay. TCRdb took over this immuneACCESS table, retaining in-frame rearrangements with V and J assigned. Such tables are incomplete; in checked studies, under half of the missing clones stem from an unresolved V gene, and the remainder is unexplained. This sample is represented by 26,000 or so clones; around nine tenths of them were singletons. The ten largest clones take up roughly 1.1% of the sample. Memory CD4+ T cells were sorted ex vivo from peripheral blood of narcolepsy patients and healthy controls for TCR Vbeta sequencing. The receptor was derived from a human donor with narcolepsy. Sequenced: CD45RA- memory CD4+ T cells from PBMCs. The cell subset or site label, read with the paper, signifies: memory T cells sorted ex vivo from peripheral blood.

The base sequence is TGCACCGCAAGCAGGGGCGGGAGGCCCCAGCATTTT. Its protein reads: CTASRGGRPQHF. The V and J genes are TRBV1 and TRBJ1-5. TRBV1 corresponds to a pseudogene. The CDR3 measures 12 amino acids from cysteine to phenylalanine. Just the 36-base CDR3 DNA is kept, in frame starting at base 1.